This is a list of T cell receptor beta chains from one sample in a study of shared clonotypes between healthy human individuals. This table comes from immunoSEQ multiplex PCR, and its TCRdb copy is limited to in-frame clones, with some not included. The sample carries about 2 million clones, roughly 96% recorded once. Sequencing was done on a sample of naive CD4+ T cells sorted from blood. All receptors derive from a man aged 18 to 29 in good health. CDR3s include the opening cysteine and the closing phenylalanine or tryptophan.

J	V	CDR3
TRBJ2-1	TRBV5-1	CASSLEGPGLQQFF
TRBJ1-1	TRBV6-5	CASTHPQGNTEAFF
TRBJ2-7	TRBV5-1	CASSLGQGAIYEQYF
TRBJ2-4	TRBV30	CAWSLAGTIAKNIQYF
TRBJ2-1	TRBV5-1	CASSPRGETYNEQFF
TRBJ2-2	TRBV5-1	CASSQRLANAGELFF
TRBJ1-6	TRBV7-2	CASSLRGQTYNSPLHF
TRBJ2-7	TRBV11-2	CASSSRDRGAYEQYF
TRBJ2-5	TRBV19	CASSINSKETQYF
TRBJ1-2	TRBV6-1	CASTPDRVGYTF
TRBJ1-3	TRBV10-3	CATTSRDSVINTIYF
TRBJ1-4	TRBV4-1	CASSQEAVSTNEKLFF
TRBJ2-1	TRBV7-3	CASRQGGSSYNEQFF
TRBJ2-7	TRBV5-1	CASSSGQYEQYF
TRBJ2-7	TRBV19	CASSTRRGTGSYEQYF
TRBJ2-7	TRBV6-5	CASSYGRRRYEQYF
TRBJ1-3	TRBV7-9	CASSLTAGNTIYF
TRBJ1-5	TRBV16	CASSQSEFSNQPQHF
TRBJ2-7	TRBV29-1	CSVEDGVDYEQYF
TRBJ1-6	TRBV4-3	CASSQEALEHSPLHF
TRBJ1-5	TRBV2	CASSDSHSNQPQHF
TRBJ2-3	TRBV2	CASLLRLGADTQYF
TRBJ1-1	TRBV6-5	CASSYSLGRVTEAFF
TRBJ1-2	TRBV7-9	CASSLVAGEGYTF
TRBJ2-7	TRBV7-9	CASSPWGDRVYEQYF
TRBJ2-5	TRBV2	CASSGSGRGETQYF
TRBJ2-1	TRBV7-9	CASSFGQGPYNEQFF
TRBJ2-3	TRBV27	CASSLSIALAGVDTQYF
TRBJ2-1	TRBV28	CASTDPTSVGNEQFF
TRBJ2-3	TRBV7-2	CASSLVTSRGQYF
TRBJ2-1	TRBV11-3	CASSAPGLADYNEQFF
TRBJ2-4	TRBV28	CASRRGSNIQYF
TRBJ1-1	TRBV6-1	CASTGFRVGSEAFF
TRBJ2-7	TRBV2	CASSELSGQYF
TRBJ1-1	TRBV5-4	CASSLDRTTEAFF
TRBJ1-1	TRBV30	CAWSVGSLSPFF
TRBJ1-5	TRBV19	CATTETGVYQPQHF
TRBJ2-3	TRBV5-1	CASSLEGEIDTQYF
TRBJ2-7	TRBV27	CASSRRQGGSYEQYF
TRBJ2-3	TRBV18	CASSPPSGSTDTQYF
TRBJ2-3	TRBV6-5	CASSRGEGTDTQYF
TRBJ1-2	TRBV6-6	CASTPGQNANYGYTF
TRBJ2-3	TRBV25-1	CASSALGTGTDTQYF
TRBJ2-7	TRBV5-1	CASRDLAGTYEQYF
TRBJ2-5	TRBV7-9	CASSLAGTETQYF
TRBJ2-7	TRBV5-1	CASSSHPDSLRYEQYF
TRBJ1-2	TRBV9	CASSGGGANNHGYTF
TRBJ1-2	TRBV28	CASSSPSPTGHFLGYGYTF
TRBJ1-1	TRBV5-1	CASSLAGQGGGEAFF
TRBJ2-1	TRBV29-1	CSVERLPYNEQFF
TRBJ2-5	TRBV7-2	CASSSRETQYF
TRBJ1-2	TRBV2	CASRLNRDQGYTF
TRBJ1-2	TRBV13	CASSGTSMGWGGYTF
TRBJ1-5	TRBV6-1	CASSGRQGGVGSNQPQHF
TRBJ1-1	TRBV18	CASSPKHQGEAFF